This TCR beta chain appears in the sequencing data of a study of T cells in localized non-small cell lung cancer. By proportion, this clone is medium-sized. TCRdb keeps only in-frame clones here, not all; method: immunoSEQ multiplex PCR. This sample carries around 2,000 clones, about a fifth of them seen once, and the ten largest clones take approximately 10%. CDR3 size: 13 residues. Trimming at V came to 3 bases and at J to 6 bases, leaving 3 bases not matched to a gene. Germline CDR1 reads SGDLS; CDR2 reads YYNGEE. The sequencing used normal lung tissue next to the tumor, collected before any cancer treatment. V usage is TRBV9 and J usage is TRBJ2-7, with 10 bases matching TRBD2. This TCR came from a man between 40 and 70 years old with stage I squamous cell lung carcinoma. The DNA for the CDR3 is TGTGCCAGCAGCGGGACTAGCGGCGCCGAGCAGTACTTC. Translating gives CASSGTSGAEQYF. Full variable domain (remainder filled in from reference TRBV9 and TRBJ2-7): DSGVTQTPKHLITATGQRVTLRCSPRSGDLSVYWYQQSLDQGLQFLIQYYNGEERAKGNILERFSAQQFPDLHSELNLSSLELGDSALYFCASSGTSGAEQYFGPGTRLTVT.